The 27 T cell receptor beta chains given below trace back to one sample, sequenced in a study of T cells in Graves' hyperthyroidism and ophthalmopathy. What was amplified from RNA transcripts were TCR beta CDR3 regions. HTBI primers drove first-round RT-PCR of the TCR CDR3. TCRdb called the multiplex PCR reads again in MiXCR, with one record for every CDR3 protein. The sample contains under 400,000 distinct CDR3 sequences, over 20% of which appear only once. Sequenced sample: blood. The source of these receptors is a woman aged 45-59 years with Graves' hyperthyroidism.

About this clonotype: A much larger clone is a single base away; this may be a read error. The rearrangement joins TRBV28 to TRBJ1-2; D is ambiguous. The germline V gene encodes CDR1 MDHEN and CDR2 SYDVKM. The CDR3 is 16 amino acids. The CDR3 nucleotides are TGTGCCAGCAGTTTCCCCAGGTGGAGAGCTAACTATGGCTGCACCTTC. This codes for CASSFPRWRANYGCTF.

This clonotype occurred a few times. This chain connects TRBV14 to TRBJ2-1, with a weak D call TRBD2 (6 bases). CDR3 length: 16 residues. Germline V CDR1 and CDR2: SGHDN, FVKESK. V shed 0 bases and J shed 11 bases, with 20 bases lying between them. In nucleotides, the CDR3 is TGTGCCAGCAGCCAAGATCGGTTGTTGGGACTGAATCAGCAGTTCTTC. This sequence encodes CASSQDRLLGLNQQFF.

CDR3 protein: CASSPASYNEQFF. DNA for the CDR3: TGTGCCAGCAGCCCGGCCTCCTACAATGAGCAGTTCTTC. The chain couples TRBV7-9 to TRBJ2-1; D remains ambiguous. Germline V CDR1 and CDR2: SEHNR, FQNEAQ (reference sequence). The CDR3 is made up of 13 amino acids. V lost 5 bases and J 0 bases, leaving 5 bases between the germline ends.

For this clonotype: This may come from a read error, since a much larger clone is one base off. The chain has TRBV28 and TRBJ1-5; 7 bases map to TRBD1. The end of the DNA is better explained by TRBJ2-3, so the J call may be wrong. CDR3 length: 16 amino acids. From germline, CDR1 is MDHEN and CDR2 SYDVKM. CDR3 amino acids: CASSPPMQGVGQPQYF. In DNA form, the CDR3 reads TGTGCCAGCAGCCCCCCCATGCAGGGGGTGGGTCAGCCCCAGTATTTT.

This clonotype was seen ten or more times. This chain uses TRBV15 with TRBJ1-1; the D gene is possibly TRBD1 (5 bases). The CDR3 covers 13 residues. The germline V gene encodes CDR1 LNHNV and CDR2 YYDKDF (reference sequence). V gave up 6 bases and J gave up 4 bases, with 12 bases separating them. The CDR3 bases are TGTGCCACCAGGACCCAGGGATTCACTGAAGCTTTCTTT. Residues: CATRTQGFTEAFF.

V and J are TRBV2 and TRBJ2-6; 8 bases are shared with TRBD1. The CDR3 loop spans 15 amino acids. After removal of 6 bases from V and 2 bases from J, the junction contained 3 bases not matched to a gene. Germline V gene sequence: CDR1 SNHLY, CDR2 FYNNEI. CDR3 bases: TGTGCCAGCAGAAGACAGGGGACTGGGGCCAACGTCCTGACTTTC. As protein: CASRRQGTGANVLTF.

This clonotype was seen many times. This chain links TRBV6-2 or TRBV6-3 with TRBJ2-3; unclear D gene. Deletions cut 2 bases from V and 9 bases from J, with 15 bases between. Germline CDR1 and CDR2: MNHEY and SVGEGT. The CDR3 has 14 residues. CDR3 residues: CASSYRFRVGTQYF. The CDR3 DNA reads as TGTGCCAGCAGTTACCGATTTCGGGTAGGGACGCAGTATTTT.

This clonotype was seen a few times. The chain has TRBV11-3 and TRBJ2-6; 7 bases fit TRBD1. CDR1 and CDR2 (germline): SGHNT, YENEEA. This CDR3 is 16 amino acids long. The V segment lost 5 bases and the J segment 0 bases; nucleotides outside the gene matches: 4. CDR3 in amino acids: CASSRDRASGANVLTF. The DNA of the CDR3 is TGTGCCAGCAGCCGCGACAGGGCCTCTGGGGCCAACGTCCTGACTTTC.

The J gene is TRBJ2-1, the V gene TRBV13; TRBD2 agrees at 8 bases. From germline, CDR1 is PRHDT and CDR2 FYEKMQ (reference sequence). V trimming: 11 bases; J trimming: 4 bases; junction bases outside the gene matches: 10. CDR3 length: 14 residues. CDR3 protein: CASRPAGVYNEQFF. CDR3 in DNA: TGTGCCTCACGGCCAGCGGGAGTTTACAATGAGCAGTTCTTC.

This clonotype was seen only a few times. The chain couples TRBV4-1 to TRBJ1-2; no clear D. Trimming pared 0 bases from V and 4 bases from J, leaving 15 bases between. CDR3 length: 16 amino acids. CDR1 is MGHRA and CDR2 is YSYEKL in the germline V gene. CDR3 DNA sequence: TGCGCCAGCAGCCAAGATCAACCAGCGGGTGTCTATGGCTACACCTTC. This encodes CASSQDQPAGVYGYTF.

This clonotype was seen a few times. The V call is TRBV5-1, the J call TRBJ1-1; 7 bases agree with TRBD1. The germline gives CDR1 SGHRS, CDR2 YFSETQ. This CDR3 comprises 15 residues. The V gene end was trimmed by 0 bases and the J gene end by 1 base; junction bases not matched to a gene: 3. The CDR3 DNA reads as TGCGCCAGCAGCTTGGCCAGGGGGAAGAACACTGAAGCTTTCTTT. As protein: CASSLARGKNTEAFF.

V gene TRBV9 combines with J gene TRBJ2-1; TRBD2 matches 8 bases. V lost 4 bases, J lost 3 bases, and 6 bases stayed unmatched. The CDR3 is made up of 15 amino acids. Germline assignment: CDR1 SGDLS and CDR2 YYNGEE. Written as DNA, the CDR3 is TGTGCCAGCAGCTTACGAAGCGGGAGCTACAATGAGCAGTTCTTC. As protein: CASSLRSGSYNEQFF.

This clonotype has only a few counts. This chain connects TRBV5-6 to TRBJ2-1; D unclear. Germline V gives CDR1 SGHDT, CDR2 YYEEEE. The CDR3 sequence is 11 residues long. The V gene lost 5 bases and the J gene lost 8 bases, with 8 bases spanning the gap. CDR3 bases: TGTGCCAGCAGTTCGGTCCATGAGCAGTTCTTC. Its translation: CASSSVHEQFF.

Ten or more counts support this clonotype. The chain carries TRBV5-1 and TRBJ2-7, with TRBD1 identical over 7 bases. This CDR3 contains 13 residues. J was trimmed by 6 bases and V by 3 bases; bases with no gene match: 6. CDR1 is SGHRS and CDR2 is YFSETQ in the germline V gene. The CDR3 nucleotides are TGCGCCAGCAGCTGGGGGACAGCCATCGAGCAGTACTTC. Its protein is CASSWGTAIEQYF.

This clonotype was observed many times. The genes are TRBV10-3 and TRBJ2-7; 11 bases line up with TRBD2. This CDR3 spans 15 amino acids. V shed 4 bases, J shed 2 bases, and the junction held 4 bases outside the gene matches. Germline V gives CDR1 ENHRY, CDR2 SYGVKD. CDR3 protein: CAISGTSGLTYEQYF. CDR3 coding DNA: TGTGCCATCAGTGGGACTAGCGGGCTCACCTACGAGCAGTACTTC.

At least ten counts were recorded for this clonotype. The chain carries TRBV3-1 and TRBJ2-3; TRBD2 agrees at 9 bases. Looked up from germline, CDR1 is LGHDT and CDR2 is YNNKEL (reference sequence). Trimming removed 5 bases from V and 4 bases from J; junction bases left unmatched: 10. The CDR3 loop spans 16 amino acids. CDR3 protein: CASSSTDSGGADTQYF. Written as DNA, the CDR3 is TGTGCCAGCAGCTCGACGGATAGCGGGGGCGCAGATACGCAGTATTTT.

The chain joins TRBV7-2 to TRBJ1-6; the match to TRBD1 covers 7 bases. CDR1 and CDR2 from the germline V gene are SGHTA and FQGNSA. The J segment lost 8 bases and the V segment lost 1 base, leaving 17 bases of the junction unmatched. CDR3 size: 19 residues. The CDR3 DNA reads as TGTGCCAGCAGCTTAGGCTCGATTGTGACAGGGTTAATGGATTCACCCCTCCACTTT. Translated: CASSLGSIVTGLMDSPLHF.

The chain uses TRBV12-3 or TRBV12-4 and TRBJ2-6; 7 bases agree with TRBD1. The trim removed 5 bases at V and 2 bases at J, leaving 6 bases unmatched. This CDR3 region has 16 residues. The CDR3 reads CASSNPDRAGANVLTF. In DNA form, the CDR3 reads TGTGCCAGCAGTAACCCCGACAGGGCTGGGGCCAACGTCCTGACTTTC.

There are a few counts of this clonotype. The chain recombines TRBV19 with TRBJ2-1, with TRBD1 as a possible D gene (6 bases). This CDR3 is built from 14 residues. The V gene lost 8 bases and the J gene lost 9 bases, with 20 bases spanning the gap. Looked up from germline, CDR1 is LNHDA and CDR2 is SQIVND (reference sequence). The CDR3 nucleotides read TGTGCCAGTCAAGGGGTTCCAGGGGTCGGTGAGCAGTTCTTC. Translation gives CASQGVPGVGEQFF.

V gene TRBV7-8 combines with J gene TRBJ2-5, with 10 bases fitting TRBD1. Trimming removed 6 bases from V and 6 bases from J; junction bases left unmatched: 4. This CDR3 has 13 amino acids. Germline CDR1 is SGHVS and CDR2 is FQNEAQ. The CDR3 sequence is CASRTGGAKTQYF. The CDR3 coding sequence is TGTGCCAGCAGGACAGGGGGCGCGAAGACCCAGTACTTC.

In this sample, this clonotype turned up many times. V is TRBV2 and J is TRBJ2-7; no reliable D call. This CDR3 has 12 amino acids. In germline, CDR1 is SNHLY, CDR2 FYNNEI. Trimming took 1 base from V and 3 from J, leaving 4 bases between them. The CDR3 DNA follows: TGTGCCAGCAGTGAAGGCCGCTACGAGCAGTACTTC. This sequence encodes CASSEGRYEQYF.

The genes are TRBV19 and TRBJ2-3, with a tentative D call TRBD2 (6 bases). Trimming stripped 4 bases from V and 3 bases from J, with 14 bases between. Germline values: CDR1 LNHDA, CDR2 SQIVND (reference sequence). This CDR3 comprises 15 residues. The CDR3, as DNA: TGTGCCAGTAGTAGAACTAGCAGAACTACAGATACGCAGTATTTT. It codes for CASSRTSRTTDTQYF.

In this sample, this clonotype turned up a few times. The chain couples TRBV9 to TRBJ2-3, with D possibly matching TRBD1 (5 bases). CDR1 is SGDLS, CDR2 YYNGEE, per germline. This CDR3 spans 19 amino acids. With 2 bases removed from V and 0 bases from J, the gap between germline ends came to 22 bases. This CDR3 is CASSVQGSTAIASTDTQYF. CDR3 coding DNA: TGTGCCAGCAGCGTTCAGGGTAGCACAGCAATAGCTAGCACAGATACGCAGTATTTT.

The sample holds many counts of this clonotype. This sequence joins TRBV10-3 and TRBJ2-7, with TRBD2 as a possible D gene (6 bases). Germline loops: CDR1 ENHRY, CDR2 SYGVKD. The CDR3 is 14 residues long. Trimming left V 6 bases short and J 2 bases short, with 14 bases between. The CDR3 sequence: CAISLAEGPYEQYF. The CDR3 DNA reads as TGTGCCATCAGCTTAGCGGAGGGGCCCTACGAGCAGTACTTC.

Many counts were recorded for this clonotype. CDR3 protein: CASSQDIQGAQNTEAFF. The CDR3 nucleotides are TGCGCCAGCAGCCAGGATATACAGGGGGCGCAGAACACTGAAGCTTTCTTT. The V gene is TRBV4-1, the J gene TRBJ1-1; TRBD1 aligns across 9 bases. V lost 3 bases and J lost 1; bases outside the gene matches: 9. The V gene's germline CDR1 is MGHRA and CDR2 YSYEKL. This CDR3 has 17 residues.

This sequence joins TRBV7-9 and TRBJ2-5, with a weak D call TRBD1 (5 bases). CDR3 length equals 14 residues. Between the trimmed V and J ends, which lost 5 bases and 4 bases, there was a span of 14 bases. Germline CDR1 reads SEHNR; CDR2 reads FQNEAQ (reference sequence). The CDR3 DNA sequence: TGTGCCAGCAGCCCAGCCGCAGGGTTAGAGACCCAGTACTTC. This gives the protein CASSPAAGLETQYF.

This clonotype came up a few times. J is TRBJ1-2 and V is TRBV30; D unresolved. V was cut by 0 bases and J by 7 bases, with 18 bases left in between. Germline V gives CDR1 GTSNPN, CDR2 SVGIG (reference sequence). This CDR3 spans 15 amino acids. The CDR3 is CAWSVQGISGSGYTF. The CDR3 DNA follows: TGTGCCTGGAGTGTACAAGGGATTAGTGGAAGTGGCTACACCTTC.